One sample yielded the 2 T cell receptor beta chains listed below, sequenced in a study of blood T cell repertoires in COVID-19. Profiled with immunoSEQ multiplex PCR; TCRdb holds only in-frame clones, not every one. The repertoire holds under 350,000 clones, with roughly 91% as singletons. Sequencing was done on a sample of PBMCs or T cells enriched from blood (not recorded which). The receptors come from a woman aged 60-75 years who had recovered from COVID-19.

The gene calls are TRBV7-8 and TRBJ2-5; 8 nucleotides align to TRBD1. The CDR3 totals 13 residues. The germline V gene has CDR1 SGHVS and CDR2 FQNEAQ. The trim removed 5 bases at V and 7 bases at J, leaving 6 bases unmatched. The CDR3 spells CASSPRGPGTQYF. CDR3 nucleotide sequence: TGTGCCAGCAGCCCCAGGGGGCCGGGGACCCAGTACTTC.

The chain joins TRBV12-5 to TRBJ2-5; 7 bases line up with TRBD2. Germline V gene lookup returns CDR1 LGHNT and CDR2 FRNRAP. This CDR3 is built from 13 residues. The J segment lost 4 bases and the V segment lost 7 bases, leaving 6 bases of the junction unmatched. In nucleotides, the CDR3 is TGTGCTAGTGCCCCGGGGGGTAGAGAGACCCAGTACTTC. Translation gives CASAPGGRETQYF.